The 27 T cell receptor beta chains listed next were all sequenced from one sample in a study of blood T cell repertoires in COVID-19. Repertoires were generated with immunoSEQ multiplex PCR, while TCRdb's copy carries only in-frame clones and drops some. The repertoire holds 45,000 or so clones, with about 90% as singletons. Sample: peripheral blood. All receptors derive from a woman aged 80 or over with COVID-19, enrolled during active disease.

The table lists this clone with a few counts. The genes are TRBV27 and TRBJ2-7; weak D call: TRBD1 (5 bases). CDR1 and CDR2 (germline): MNHEY, SMNVEV (reference sequence). This CDR3 is built from 13 residues. Trimming stripped 3 bases from V and 2 bases from J, with 8 bases between. CDR3 sequence reads: CASSFSGTYEQYF. The CDR3 coding sequence is TGTGCCAGCAGTTTCTCAGGGACCTACGAGCAGTACTTC.

The gene calls are TRBV24-1 and TRBJ2-1; D gene unclear. Germline V gives CDR1 KGHDR, CDR2 SFDVKD. This CDR3 has 14 residues. V was trimmed by 3 bases and J by 7 bases, leaving 12 bases between them. CDR3 region: CATSDAPTVNEQFF. The CDR3 coding sequence is TGTGCCACCAGTGATGCCCCGACTGTGAATGAGCAGTTCTTC.

This clone was seen a single time. The CDR3 spells CASSSPRDGPEAFF. CDR3 nucleotides: TGTGCCAGCAGTTCCCCCCGGGATGGTCCTGAAGCTTTCTTT. This rearrangement joins TRBV6-5 to TRBJ1-1; no clear D. CDR3 length equals 14 residues. V dropped 4 bases and J dropped 6 bases, with 15 bases sitting between them. CDR1 and CDR2 (germline): MNHEY, SVGAGI.

The chain has TRBV11-3 and TRBJ2-3; no firm D call. Germline CDR1 reads SGHNT; CDR2 reads YENEEA. This CDR3 comprises 15 residues. V was trimmed by 0 bases and J by 4 bases, leaving 11 bases between them. The CDR3 DNA reads TGTGCCAGCAGCTTAGAGGCCCGTGATTCAGATACGCAGTATTTT. Its translation is CASSLEARDSDTQYF.

A note on this clone: The germline gene is not matched at one end of the junction; a read error may be the cause. The V gene is TRBV18, the J gene TRBJ2-1; 7 nucleotides line up with TRBD2. This CDR3 is built from 16 residues. Germline V CDR1 and CDR2: KGHSH, LQKENI. The CDR3 coding sequence is TGTGCCAGCCCACCTGGGGGACTATCTTCTAGCGGCGAGCAGTTCTTC. Translation gives CASPPGGLSSSGEQFF.

The chain has TRBV29-1 and TRBJ1-1; no definite D call. The CDR3 spans 15 residues. The V and J ends lost 7 bases and 0 bases respectively, with 18 bases between them. CDR1 SQVTM and CDR2 ANQGSEA come from the germline V gene. CDR3 DNA sequence: TGCAGCGCTTCTGCTTCAGGCTTCATGAACACTGAAGCTTTCTTT. Its translation: CSASASGFMNTEAFF.

The chain couples TRBV7-2 to TRBJ2-5, with 12 bases lining up with TRBD2. The CDR3 covers 18 residues. Germline V lookup: CDR1 SGHTA, CDR2 FQGNSA. Unmatched junction bases numbered 11, after V lost 1 base and J lost 5 bases. CDR3 nucleotides: TGTGCCAGCAGCTTAGGATACCTAGCGGGAGGGCCCGGGGAGACCCAGTACTTC. Its translation is CASSLGYLAGGPGETQYF.

The rearrangement uses TRBV19 and TRBJ1-4; 7 bases match TRBD1. The germline gives CDR1 LNHDA, CDR2 SQIVND (reference sequence). The V gene end was trimmed by 2 bases and the J gene end by 4 bases; junction bases not matched to a gene: 10. The CDR3 spans 17 residues. CDR3 protein: CASSISRQGSSNEKLFF. CDR3 nucleotides: TGTGCCAGTAGTATATCGAGACAGGGCTCGAGTAATGAAAAACTGTTTTTT.

J is TRBJ2-1 and V is TRBV27; D gene ambiguous. In germline, CDR1 is MNHEY, CDR2 SMNVEV (reference sequence). This CDR3 is built from 13 residues. The V gene lost 2 bases and the J gene lost 12 bases, with 14 bases spanning the gap. The CDR3: CASSLMGLDGQFF. The DNA of the CDR3 is TGTGCCAGCAGTTTAATGGGCCTCGATGGGCAGTTCTTC.

The chain links TRBV13 to TRBJ2-1, with D possibly TRBD2 on 6 matching bases. The germline V gene has CDR1 PRHDT and CDR2 FYEKMQ (reference sequence). This CDR3 has 17 amino acids. Trimming cost V 0 bases and J 2 bases, with 14 bases left between them. The CDR3 is CASSLGFSGTTYNEQFF. The CDR3 bases are TGTGCCAGCAGCTTAGGATTTAGCGGAACCACCTACAATGAGCAGTTCTTC.

The gene calls are TRBV7-6 and TRBJ1-2; 8 bases align to TRBD1. V shed 4 bases, J shed 5 bases, and the junction held 9 bases outside the gene matches. Looked up from germline, CDR1 is SGHVS and CDR2 is FNYEAQ. This CDR3 spans 15 amino acids. In DNA, the CDR3 is TGTGCCAGCAGCTCCCGACAGGGGCAGAGGTATGGCTACACCTTC. This sequence encodes CASSSRQGQRYGYTF.

The chain has TRBV9 and TRBJ2-7; 11 positions match TRBD2. Trimming at V came to 3 bases and at J to 5 bases, leaving 7 bases not matched to a gene. The germline CDR1 and CDR2 sequences are SGDLS and YYNGEE. The CDR3 totals 15 residues. CDR3 residues: CASSGTSGRGNEQYF. The CDR3 nucleotides read TGTGCCAGCAGCGGTACTAGCGGGAGAGGTAACGAGCAGTACTTC.

V and J are TRBV21-1 and TRBJ2-7; the table's D gene call, TRBD2, was not cross checked with the DNA. TRBV21-1 is a listed pseudogene. The CDR3 covers 16 residues. The DNA for the CDR3 is TGTGCCAGCAGCAAAGAGGCAACTAGCGGGATCTACGAGCAGTACTTC. Translated, it gives CASSKEATSGIYEQYF.

The chain couples TRBV5-5 to TRBJ1-1, with D perhaps matching TRBD1 (5 bases). The CDR3 is 13 residues long. Trimming pared 1 base from V and 5 bases from J, leaving 9 bases between. Germline V CDR1 and CDR2: SGHKS, YYEKEE (reference sequence). As DNA, the CDR3 is TGTGCCAGCAGCTTGTGGAGGGGTACTGAAGCTTTCTTT. Amino acids: CASSLWRGTEAFF.

The chain joins TRBV28 to TRBJ2-5; tentatively, D is TRBD2 (6 bases). Trimming removed 3 bases from V and 5 bases from J, with 10 bases in between. Germline V CDR1 and CDR2: MDHEN, SYDVKM. This CDR3 has 13 residues. The CDR3 coding sequence is TGTGCCAGCAGTTTCGGAGGGCGGGAGACCCAGTACTTC. This encodes CASSFGGRETQYF.

CDR3 loop: CASIRDLSNYGYTF. The CDR3 region has the DNA TGTGCCAGCATCCGGGATCTTTCTAACTATGGCTACACCTTC. The V gene is TRBV6-5, the J gene TRBJ1-2, with D hard to call. This CDR3 is built from 14 residues. Trimming took 7 bases from V and 0 from J, leaving 12 bases between them. Per the germline V gene, CDR1 is MNHEY and CDR2 is SVGAGI.

V gene TRBV9 combines with J gene TRBJ1-1; D not resolved. CDR3 length: 14 residues. Trimming stripped 0 bases from V and 2 bases from J, with 8 bases between. Germline values: CDR1 SGDLS, CDR2 YYNGEE. The CDR3 region has the DNA TGTGCCAGCAGCGTAGCCTCTAGCAACACTGAAGCTTTCTTT. This translates into CASSVASSNTEAFF.

The V gene is TRBV7-2, the J gene TRBJ1-6; D is unclear. CDR3 size: 12 residues. Germline loops: CDR1 SGHTA, CDR2 FQGNSA. Between the trimmed V and J ends, which lost 1 base and 9 bases, there was a span of 4 bases. CDR3 in amino acids: CASSLDLSPLHF. CDR3 nucleotides: TGTGCCAGCAGCTTAGATCTTTCACCCCTCCACTTT.

This clone was recorded once. The chain has TRBV27 and TRBJ2-5; 11 nucleotides match TRBD2. This CDR3 has 18 residues. V shed 1 base, J shed 2 bases, and the junction held 9 bases outside the gene matches. Germline values: CDR1 MNHEY, CDR2 SMNVEV (reference sequence). DNA for the CDR3: TGTGCCAGCAGTTTATACCCACCTTGGACTAGCGGGCAAGAGACCCAGTACTTC. Amino acids: CASSLYPPWTSGQETQYF.

This chain uses TRBV6-1 with TRBJ1-5, with 7 bases identical to TRBD1. The CDR3 totals 16 residues. The germline CDR1 and CDR2 sequences are MNHNS and SASEGT. V dropped 4 bases and J dropped 0; count of bases not matched to a gene: 6. The CDR3 loop reads CASSGRDSLSNQPQHF. The CDR3 DNA is TGTGCCAGCAGTGGACGGGACAGCCTTAGCAATCAGCCCCAGCATTTT.

This clone was observed a handful of times. The chain combines TRBV5-1 with TRBJ2-3; 10 nucleotides align to TRBD1. The V and J ends lost 4 bases and 5 bases, in that order; junction bases with no gene match: 7. The CDR3 runs to 15 residues. Germline-derived CDR1 and CDR2 are SGHRS and YFSETQ. CDR3 sequence reads: CASSPGTGVKDTQYF. The CDR3 coding sequence is TGCGCCAGCAGCCCAGGGACAGGGGTAAAAGATACGCAGTATTTT.

The rearrangement uses TRBV19 and TRBJ1-2; D is ambiguous. This CDR3 comprises 13 residues. Germline V CDR1 and CDR2: LNHDA, SQIVND (reference sequence). V dropped 5 bases and J dropped 7 bases, with 14 bases sitting between them. CDR3 sequence (DNA): TGTGCCAGTAGTCTAGGGCCTTTTTTTGGCTACACCTTC. It translates to CASSLGPFFGYTF. Full variable domain (missing parts from reference TRBV19 and TRBJ1-2): DGGITQSPKYLFRKEGQNVTLSCEQNLNHDAMYWYRQDPGQGLRLIYYSQIVNDFQKGDIAEGYSVSREKKESFPLTVTSAQKNPTAFYLCASSLGPFFGYTFGSGTRLTVV.

V and J are TRBV9 and TRBJ1-1; tentative D call: TRBD1 (5 bases). V lost 1 base and J 4 bases, leaving 8 bases between the germline ends. The CDR3 has 13 amino acids. Germline V gene data show CDR1 as SGDLS and CDR2 as YYNGEE. CDR3: CASSVTGGTEAFF. The DNA of the CDR3 is TGTGCCAGCAGCGTAACGGGGGGCACTGAAGCTTTCTTT. Complete variable domain (other parts from reference TRBV9 and TRBJ1-1): DSGVTQTPKHLITATGQRVTLRCSPRSGDLSVYWYQQSLDQGLQFLIQYYNGEERAKGNILERFSAQQFPDLHSELNLSSLELGDSALYFCASSVTGGTEAFFGQGTRLTVV.

The V and J genes are TRBV5-1 and TRBJ1-2; perhaps TRBD1 as D (6 bases). Between the trimmed V and J ends, which lost 4 bases and 8 bases, there was a span of 12 bases. Germline V gene lookup returns CDR1 SGHRS and CDR2 YFSETQ. The CDR3 is 12 amino acids. CDR3 bases: TGCGCCAGCAGCGCTACAGGGAGCGGCTACACCTTC. Translated: CASSATGSGYTF.

V gene TRBV9 combines with J gene TRBJ2-7, with 7 bases fitting TRBD1. CDR3 length equals 14 residues. The V segment lost 3 bases and the J segment 7 bases; nucleotides outside the gene matches: 10. Germline lookup yields CDR1 SGDLS and CDR2 YYNGEE. CDR3 in amino acids: CASSAYITGAEQYF. CDR3 bases: TGTGCCAGCAGCGCGTACATTACAGGGGCGGAGCAGTACTTC.

The V gene is TRBV5-1, the J gene TRBJ2-1; D gene ambiguous. V lost 0 bases, J lost 7 bases, and 14 bases lay in between. Germline V gives CDR1 SGHRS, CDR2 YFSETQ. This CDR3 is 15 amino acids long. DNA for the CDR3: TGCGCCAGCAGCTTGGACGGCTCCAGGTTGAATGAGCAGTTCTTC. Its protein is CASSLDGSRLNEQFF.

The CDR3 sequence is CASSLAGGVNQPQHF. CDR3 in DNA: TGTGCCAGCAGCCTCGCAGGGGGAGTCAATCAGCCCCAGCATTTT. The chain has TRBV7-8 and TRBJ1-5, with TRBD1 matching over 7 bases. The CDR3 consists of 15 residues. Unmatched junction bases numbered 7, after V lost 5 bases and J lost 3 bases. Germline assignment: CDR1 SGHVS and CDR2 FQNEAQ.